This section outlines one T cell receptor (beta chain) sequence together with its context. These data are taken from a study of blood T cell repertoires in COVID-19. The overall study: The samples span acute and convalescent COVID-19 from the United States, Italy and Spain. From T cells, B-cell-depleted T cells, or PBMCs came the material, which was cDNA or gDNA.

Original handling: Amplification from reference gene primers served as the basis for estimated nucleated cell counts. Method: immunoSEQ multiplex PCR; TCRdb's copy keeps in-frame clones and lacks some. The DNA gave D and trimming, while V, J and clone size come from that table. This sample has about 290,000 clones, with roughly 90% found just once. CDR1 is GTSNPN, CDR2 SVGIG, per germline (reference sequence). Trimming at V came to 6 bases and at J to 7 bases, leaving 6 bases not matched to a gene. This CDR3 has 14 residues. This chain connects TRBV30 to TRBJ1-6; TRBD1 aligns across 10 bases. The sequenced material came from peripheral blood. The clonotype originates from a man aged 35 to 55 with acute or convalescent COVID-19. The CDR3 DNA sequence: TGTGCCTGCACCCGGGGACAGGGGAATTCACCCCTCCACTTT. This gives the protein CACTRGQGNSPLHF.